This T cell receptor beta chain derives from a study of T cells after yellow fever vaccination. Study-wide results and limits: Contaminants from the bulk population, in the form of abundant clonotypes, could be found in FACS-sorted repertoires.

TCRdb fed the 5' RACE reads into MiXCR, producing one record per CDR3 protein. The table records roughly 300,000 distinct CDR3 sequences, roughly 8.3% of them present only once. As to this clonotype: Its antigen is not identified.

Material: PBMCs, obtained about 41 days after the first yellow fever vaccination. This TCR derives from a man aged 18-30 years who received the YFV17D yellow fever vaccine.

In DNA, the CDR3 is TGTGCCAGCAGTTTGATGGGGTCCCTAACCGGGGAGCTGTTTTTT. Protein product: CASSLMGSLTGELFF. The V call is TRBV12-3 or TRBV12-4, the J call TRBJ2-2; D not resolved. The CDR3 is 15 amino acids. Between the trimmed V and J ends, which lost 3 bases and 5 bases, there was a span of 13 bases.